This T cell receptor beta chain was retrieved from a study of T cell repertoires in cytomegalovirus infection. This clonotype has at least ten counts. This CDR3 spans 16 amino acids. CDR1 and CDR2 from the germline V gene are SGHNT and YENEEA. The V and J ends lost 1 base and 3 bases, in that order; junction bases with no gene match: 6. TCRdb recomputed calls from the reads with MiXCR, one row per CDR3 protein. Among approximately 550,000 distinct CDR3 sequences listed, more than 15% were seen once. Sequenced input: CD8+ T cells from PBMCs. This TCR derives from a human donor in good health (CMV status not recorded). Some clones in this sample may be carry-over from other donors' samples. The rearrangement joins TRBV11-3 to TRBJ2-1; 7 positions agree with TRBD1. CDR3 amino acids: CASSLVGTALYNEQFF. CDR3 coding DNA: TGTGCCAGCAGCTTAGTGGGGACAGCCCTCTACAATGAGCAGTTCTTC.